This T cell receptor beta chain was sequenced in a study of human T cells and chemical hapten exposure. Only one count was recorded for this clonotype. As for time point: patch test 3, about 24 weeks after DPC sensitization. Specified treatment: therapeutic diphenylcyclopropenone sensitization with weekly scalp DPC. V lost 0 bases and J 6 bases, leaving 18 bases between the germline ends. The germline V gene encodes CDR1 MNHEY and CDR2 SVGEGT. CDR3 length: 17 amino acids. One entry per CDR3 protein results from TCRdb running MiXCR on the RACE reads. The top ten hold around 2.7% of the sample, which has 90,000 to 110,000 distinct CDR3 sequences, roughly a third seen once.

The gene calls are TRBV6-2 or TRBV6-3 and TRBJ1-5, with D maybe TRBD1 (6 bases). The clonotype was recovered from a middle-aged man with alopecia areata. Some clones in this sample may be carry-over from other donors' samples. This sample comprised whole blood, obtained in connection with sensitization to the hapten diphenylcyclopropenone (DPC). Here the CDR3 DNA reads TGTGCCAGCAGTTACTCGATAAGAAGGGGCAGGGGTCAGCCCCAGCATTTT. Amino acids: CASSYSIRRGRGQPQHF.